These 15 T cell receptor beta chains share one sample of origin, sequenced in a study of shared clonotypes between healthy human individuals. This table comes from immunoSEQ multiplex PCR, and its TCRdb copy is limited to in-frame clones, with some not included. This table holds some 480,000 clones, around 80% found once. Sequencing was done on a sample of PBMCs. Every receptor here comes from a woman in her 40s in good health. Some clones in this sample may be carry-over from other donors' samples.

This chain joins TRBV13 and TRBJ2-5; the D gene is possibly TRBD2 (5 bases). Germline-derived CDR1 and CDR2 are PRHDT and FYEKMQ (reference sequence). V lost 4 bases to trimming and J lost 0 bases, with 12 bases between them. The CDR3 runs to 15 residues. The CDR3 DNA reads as TGTGCCAGCAGCTACCGGACTGCGTACCAAGAGACCCAGTACTTC. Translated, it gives CASSYRTAYQETQYF.

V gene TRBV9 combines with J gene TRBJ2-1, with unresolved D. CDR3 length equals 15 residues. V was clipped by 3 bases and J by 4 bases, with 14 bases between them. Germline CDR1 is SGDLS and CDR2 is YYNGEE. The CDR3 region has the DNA TGTGCCAGCAGCGCAACTGACTCGGCTTACAATGAGCAGTTCTTC. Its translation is CASSATDSAYNEQFF.

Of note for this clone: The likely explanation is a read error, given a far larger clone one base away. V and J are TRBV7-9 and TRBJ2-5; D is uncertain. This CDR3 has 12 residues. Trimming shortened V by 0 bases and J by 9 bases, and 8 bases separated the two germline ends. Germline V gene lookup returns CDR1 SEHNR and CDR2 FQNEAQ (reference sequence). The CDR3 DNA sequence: TGTGCCAGCAGCTTAGCGATCGAGGCCCAGTACTTC. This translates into CASSLAIEAQYF.

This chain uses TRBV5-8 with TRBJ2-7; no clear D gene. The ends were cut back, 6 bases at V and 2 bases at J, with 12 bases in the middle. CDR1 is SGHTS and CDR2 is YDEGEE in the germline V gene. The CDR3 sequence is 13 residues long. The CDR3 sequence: CASTRVGAYEQYF. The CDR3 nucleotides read TGTGCCAGCACCCGAGTTGGGGCCTACGAGCAGTACTTC. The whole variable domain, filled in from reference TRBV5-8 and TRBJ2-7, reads EAGVTQSPTHLIKTRGQQATLRCSPISGHTSVYWYQQALGLGLQFLLWYDEGEERNRGNFPPRFSGRQFPNYSSELNVNALELEDSALYLCASTRVGAYEQYFGPGTRLTVT.

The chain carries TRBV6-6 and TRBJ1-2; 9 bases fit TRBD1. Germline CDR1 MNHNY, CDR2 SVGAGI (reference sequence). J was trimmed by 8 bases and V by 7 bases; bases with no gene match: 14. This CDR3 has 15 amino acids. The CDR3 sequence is CASNAQGAQPEGYTF. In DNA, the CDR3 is TGTGCCAGCAACGCACAGGGGGCGCAGCCGGAAGGCTACACCTTC.

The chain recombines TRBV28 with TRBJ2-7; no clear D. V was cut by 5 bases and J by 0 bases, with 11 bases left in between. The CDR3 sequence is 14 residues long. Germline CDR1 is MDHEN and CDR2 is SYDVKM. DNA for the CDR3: TGTGCCAGCAGTAAAAGACGGAACTCCTACGAGCAGTACTTC. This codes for CASSKRRNSYEQYF. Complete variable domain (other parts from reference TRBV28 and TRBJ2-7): DVKVTQSSRYLVKRTGEKVFLECVQDMDHENMFWYRQDPGLGLRLIYFSYDVKMKEKGDIPEGYSVSREKKERFSLILESASTNQTSMYLCASSKRRNSYEQYFGPGTRLTVT.

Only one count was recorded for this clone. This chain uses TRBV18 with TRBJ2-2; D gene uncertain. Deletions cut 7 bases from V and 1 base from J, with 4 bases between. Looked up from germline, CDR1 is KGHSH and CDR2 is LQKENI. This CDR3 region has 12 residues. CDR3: CASFRNTGELFF. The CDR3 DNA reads TGTGCCAGCTTTCGGAACACCGGGGAGCTGTTTTTT.

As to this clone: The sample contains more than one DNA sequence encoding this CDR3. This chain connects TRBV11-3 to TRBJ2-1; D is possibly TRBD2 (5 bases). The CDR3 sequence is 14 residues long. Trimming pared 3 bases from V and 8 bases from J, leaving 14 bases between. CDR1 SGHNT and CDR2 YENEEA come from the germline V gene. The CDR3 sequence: CASSLGLATDEQFF. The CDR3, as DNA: TGTGCCAGCAGCTTGGGCCTAGCTACGGATGAGCAGTTCTTC.

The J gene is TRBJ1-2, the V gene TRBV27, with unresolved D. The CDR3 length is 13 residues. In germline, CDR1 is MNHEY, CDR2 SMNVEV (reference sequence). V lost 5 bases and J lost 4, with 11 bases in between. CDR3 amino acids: CASSPDGGYGYTF. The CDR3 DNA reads TGTGCCAGCAGTCCCGACGGAGGCTATGGCTACACCTTC.

CDR3 nucleotide sequence: TGTGCCAGCAGTGAAGCCGGACTAGCGTCCACCGGGGAGCTGTTTTTT. Translating it yields CASSEAGLASTGELFF. This rearrangement joins TRBV6-1 to TRBJ2-2; 9 bases are a match to TRBD2. Germline trimming cut 0 bases from V and 4 bases from J; bases unmatched to any gene: 3. The germline V gene encodes CDR1 MNHNS and CDR2 SASEGT. CDR3 length: 16 residues.

The CDR3 loop reads CASSQDGKREPVNEQFF. The CDR3 DNA is TGCGCCAGCAGCCAAGATGGGAAGCGGGAGCCTGTTAATGAGCAGTTCTTC. The rearrangement uses TRBV4-3 and TRBJ2-1; TRBD2 aligns across 8 bases. The CDR3 totals 17 residues. V lost 0 bases and J lost 7; bases outside the gene matches: 11. Germline V CDR1 and CDR2: LGHNA, YSLEER.

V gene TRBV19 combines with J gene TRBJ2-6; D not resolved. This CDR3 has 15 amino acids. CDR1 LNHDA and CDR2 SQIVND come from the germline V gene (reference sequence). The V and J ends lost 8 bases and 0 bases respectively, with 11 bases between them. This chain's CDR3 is CASSVMHSGANVLTF. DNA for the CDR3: TGTGCCAGTTCGGTTATGCACTCTGGGGCCAACGTCCTGACTTTC.

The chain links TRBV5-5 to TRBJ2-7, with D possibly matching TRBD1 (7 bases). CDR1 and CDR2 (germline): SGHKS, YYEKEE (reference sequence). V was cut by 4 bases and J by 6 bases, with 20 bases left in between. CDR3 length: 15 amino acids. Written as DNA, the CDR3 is TGTGCCAGCAGCGAGAGACAGGGAGGCTTCGGCGAGCAGTACTTC. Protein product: CASSERQGGFGEQYF. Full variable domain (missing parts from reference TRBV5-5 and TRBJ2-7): DAGVTQSPTHLIKTRGQQVTLRCSPISGHKSVSWYQQVLGQGPQFIFQYYEKEERGRGNFPDRFSARQFPNYSSELNVNALLLGDSALYLCASSERQGGFGEQYFGPGTRLTVT.

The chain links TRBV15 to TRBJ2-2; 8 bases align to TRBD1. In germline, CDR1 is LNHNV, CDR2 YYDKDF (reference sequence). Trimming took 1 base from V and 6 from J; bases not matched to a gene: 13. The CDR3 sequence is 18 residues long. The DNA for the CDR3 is TGTGCCACCAGCAGAGGAACTCTGGGGACAGGCTCGGCCGGGGAGCTGTTTTTT. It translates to CATSRGTLGTGSAGELFF.

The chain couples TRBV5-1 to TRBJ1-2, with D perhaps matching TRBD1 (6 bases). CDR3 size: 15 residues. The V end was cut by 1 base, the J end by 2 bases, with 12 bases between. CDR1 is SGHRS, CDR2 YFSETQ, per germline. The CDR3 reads CASSLSGASNYGYTF. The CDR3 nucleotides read TGCGCCAGCAGCTTGTCGGGGGCCTCCAACTATGGCTACACCTTC.